A few counts support the clone carrying this T cell receptor beta chain. No antigen is known for it. CDR1 MNHEY and CDR2 SVGAGI come from the germline V gene. Trimming took 0 bases from V and 0 from J, leaving 8 bases between them. The CDR3 is 16 residues long. This sample is drawn from a study of T cells after yellow fever vaccination. Study-wide context: Preparation of the low-cell-number fractions used SMART-Seq v4 Ultra Low Input. Study-wide points: CD4 and CD8 compartments shared a small share of clonotypes, likely from convergent recombination. Clones from primary vaccination mostly reappeared after the booster (less than 98% CD4, around 90% CD8). A faster peak, day 5 versus 15, was reached by the weaker secondary response.

TCRdb itself ran the 5' RACE reads through MiXCR, one entry per CDR3 protein. Among some 300,000 distinct CDR3 sequences, 7.5% to 9.5% were seen once, and the ten largest hold 3% to 4%. The sequencing here drew on CD4+ T cells sorted from PBMCs, taken 5 days after the yellow fever booster vaccination. The sequence came from a man between 18 and 29 years old who received the YFV17D yellow fever vaccine. The chain combines TRBV6-5 with TRBJ2-2, with D maybe TRBD1 (5 bases). The CDR3 region is CASSYSYRPNTGELFF. The CDR3 DNA reads TGTGCCAGCAGTTACTCGTACAGGCCGAACACCGGGGAGCTGTTTTTT.